The 28 T cell receptor beta chains listed next were all sequenced from one sample in a study of cytomegalovirus exposure and HLA in healthy donors. Primers included in the PCR were 60 Vbeta and 13 Jbeta primers. Assay: immunoSEQ multiplex PCR; the TCRdb copy retains only in-frame clones and omits some. Among 95,000 to 130,000 clones listed, approximately 80% were seen once. The sample was PBMCs. These receptors were collected from a woman between 25 and 40 years old in good health and CMV-seronegative.

The V and J genes are TRBV14 and TRBJ2-3, with D perhaps TRBD2 (6 bases). V was trimmed by 4 bases and J by 0 bases, leaving 20 bases between them. The CDR3 spans 18 residues. Looked up from germline, CDR1 is SGHDN and CDR2 is FVKESK. The CDR3 DNA reads TGTGCCAGCAGCCTCGTATGGGGCGGGACCGGCAGCACAGATACGCAGTATTTT. It encodes CASSLVWGGTGSTDTQYF.

This chain uses TRBV27 with TRBJ2-3; D is possibly TRBD2 (6 bases). Germline values: CDR1 MNHEY, CDR2 SMNVEV (reference sequence). Trimming left V 2 bases short and J 0 bases short, with 12 bases between. This CDR3 has 16 amino acids. CDR3 amino acids: CASSLGVAVSTDTQYF. The CDR3, as DNA: TGTGCCAGCAGTTTAGGTGTAGCGGTGAGCACAGATACGCAGTATTTT.

This chain joins TRBV27 and TRBJ2-1, with a possible D match to TRBD1 (6 bases). The CDR3 is made up of 15 amino acids. In germline, CDR1 is MNHEY, CDR2 SMNVEV (reference sequence). Trimming removed 2 bases from V and 4 bases from J, with 12 bases in between. The CDR3 reads CASSLSRTDYNEQFF. CDR3 DNA sequence: TGTGCCAGCAGTTTAAGCCGGACAGATTACAATGAGCAGTTCTTC.

This clone was counted between two and nine times. V usage is TRBV14 and J usage is TRBJ2-1, with 10 bases matching TRBD2. CDR1 is SGHDN and CDR2 is FVKESK in the germline V gene. The CDR3 spans 15 residues. The junction had 5 bases not matched to a gene; V was cut back by 5 bases and J by 4 bases. For the CDR3, the DNA is TGTGCCAGCAGCGGGGGACTAGCGTCTTACAATGAGCAGTTCTTC. It specifies CASSGGLASYNEQFF.

This clone has more than one count but fewer than ten. V and J are TRBV29-1 and TRBJ2-1, with D possibly matching TRBD2 (5 bases). The V end was cut by 2 bases, the J end by 2 bases, with 7 bases between. Germline V gene sequence: CDR1 SQVTM, CDR2 ANQGSEA. The CDR3 is 13 residues long. DNA of the CDR3: TGCAGCGTTGAACTAGCACCCTACAATGAGCAGTTCTTC. It yields the protein CSVELAPYNEQFF.

The chain recombines TRBV7-2 with TRBJ2-1, with D possibly being TRBD2 (6 bases). This CDR3 region has 18 residues. Trimming pared 1 base from V and 4 bases from J, leaving 20 bases between. Germline CDR1 and CDR2: SGHTA and FQGNSA. The CDR3 sequence is CASSLVAGRTSGYNEQFF. CDR3 sequence (DNA): TGTGCCAGCAGCTTAGTGGCGGGAAGAACCTCTGGTTACAATGAGCAGTTCTTC.

In its sample, this clone was seen once. The rearrangement joins TRBV18 to TRBJ1-2, with 10 bases that match TRBD1. The J segment lost 4 bases and the V segment lost 3 bases, leaving 11 bases of the junction unmatched. Germline CDR1 is KGHSH and CDR2 is LQKENI. CDR3 length equals 17 residues. CDR3 sequence reads: CASSPLGTGASIYGYTF. CDR3 in DNA: TGTGCCAGCTCACCCCTCGGGACAGGGGCTTCTATCTATGGCTACACCTTC.

This chain links TRBV5-1 with TRBJ2-5; 10 bases are shared with TRBD1. Germline values: CDR1 SGHRS, CDR2 YFSETQ. With 2 bases clipped from V and 5 bases from J, the junction kept 9 bases outside the gene matches. The CDR3 runs 16 residues. CDR3 sequence reads: CASSFLVGQGGETQYF. The CDR3 DNA reads TGCGCCAGCAGCTTCCTCGTCGGACAGGGGGGGGAGACCCAGTACTTC. The full variable domain, in which reference TRBV5-1 and TRBJ2-5 provide the parts outside the CDR3, is KAGVTQTPRYLIKTRGQQVTLSCSPISGHRSVSWYQQTPGQGLQFLFEYFSETQRNKGNFPGRFSGRQFSNSRSEMNVSTLELGDSALYLCASSFLVGQGGETQYFGPGTRLLVL.

The rearrangement uses TRBV7-8 and TRBJ2-5, with 7 bases identical to TRBD2. Germline assignment: CDR1 SGHVS and CDR2 FQNEAQ. Losses at the gene ends were 4 bases for V and 5 bases for J; bases not matched to a gene: 7. The CDR3 is made up of 14 amino acids. The CDR3 DNA follows: TGTGCCAGCAGCTCCGGGACTATAGCGGAGACCCAGTACTTC. It is translated as CASSSGTIAETQYF.

This rearrangement joins TRBV10-3 to TRBJ2-1, with a tentative D call TRBD2 (5 bases). The CDR3 extends over 12 amino acids. CDR1 is ENHRY and CDR2 is SYGVKD in the germline V gene. The V end was cut by 5 bases, the J end by 5 bases, with 7 bases between. CDR3 residues: CAISTLDNEQFF. CDR3 sequence (DNA): TGTGCCATCAGTACACTAGACAATGAGCAGTTCTTC.

This clone was recorded once. V is TRBV27 and J is TRBJ2-5, with 13 bases aligning to TRBD2. The J call may not be correct, given that the DNA end is closer to TRBJ2-7. The CDR3 extends over 15 amino acids. Germline lookup yields CDR1 MNHEY and CDR2 SMNVEV (reference sequence). The DNA of the CDR3 is TGTGCCAGCAGTTATGCGGGACTAGCGGGGTACGAGCAGTACTTC. This sequence encodes CASSYAGLAGYEQYF.

This chain joins TRBV19 and TRBJ2-5; 12 bases match TRBD2. With V trimmed by 5 bases and J by 5 bases, 6 bases remained unmatched. The CDR3 runs 15 residues. From germline, CDR1 is LNHDA and CDR2 SQIVND (reference sequence). CDR3: CASSQTSGSMETQYF. The CDR3 DNA reads TGTGCCAGTAGTCAGACTAGCGGGAGTATGGAGACCCAGTACTTC.

This sequence joins TRBV28 and TRBJ2-5; tentatively, D is TRBD1 (5 bases). Germline assignment: CDR1 MDHEN and CDR2 SYDVKM. V dropped 5 bases and J dropped 5 bases, with 21 bases sitting between them. The CDR3 length is 16 residues. The CDR3 sequence: CASSLEGQGIAETQYF. For the CDR3, the DNA is TGTGCCAGCAGTCTAGAAGGACAAGGCATTGCTGAGACCCAGTACTTC.

V and J are TRBV28 and TRBJ2-5; maybe TRBD1 (6 bases). V was pared by 6 bases and J by 2 bases, with 13 bases between. Germline V lookup: CDR1 MDHEN, CDR2 SYDVKM. This CDR3 comprises 14 residues. DNA for the CDR3: TGTGCCAGCAGACCAGACAGGTTACAAGAGACCCAGTACTTC. Protein product: CASRPDRLQETQYF.

This sequence joins TRBV28 and TRBJ2-7; 7 nucleotides align to TRBD2. The CDR3 spans 15 residues. The trim removed 5 bases at V and 4 bases at J, leaving 11 bases unmatched. The germline gives CDR1 MDHEN, CDR2 SYDVKM. In DNA, the CDR3 is TGTGCCAGCAGTAGAGAGCGGGATATGTCGTACGAGCAGTACTTC. It specifies CASSRERDMSYEQYF.

The rearrangement uses TRBV7-3 and TRBJ1-1; TRBD1 is a possible D gene (5 bases). V lost 1 base and J lost 5, with 14 bases in between. CDR3 size: 15 residues. Germline CDR1 and CDR2: SGHTA and FQGTGA. The CDR3 loop is CASSLNGWGATEAFF. In DNA form, the CDR3 reads TGTGCCAGCAGCTTAAACGGGTGGGGCGCTACTGAAGCTTTCTTT.

The genes are TRBV6-5 and TRBJ2-2, with 9 bases aligning to TRBD1. Germline CDR1 reads MNHEY; CDR2 reads SVGAGI. This CDR3 spans 15 amino acids. V lost 6 bases to trimming and J lost 0 bases; unmatched junction nucleotides: 2. The CDR3 nucleotides read TGTGCCAGCAGCGGGACAGGGCCGAACACCGGGGAGCTGTTTTTT. Translation gives CASSGTGPNTGELFF.

Only one count was recorded for this clone. This chain links TRBV30 with TRBJ2-1; 9 nucleotides line up with TRBD1. The V gene's germline CDR1 is GTSNPN and CDR2 SVGIG (reference sequence). With V trimmed by 2 bases and J by 9 bases, 5 bases remained unmatched. CDR3 length: 13 residues. The DNA for the CDR3 is TGTGCCTGGAGTTTGGGACAGGGAGTTGAGCAGTTCTTC. Translated: CAWSLGQGVEQFF.

V usage is TRBV27 and J usage is TRBJ2-2; tentative D call: TRBD1 (6 bases). The CDR3 sequence is 15 residues long. In germline, CDR1 is MNHEY, CDR2 SMNVEV (reference sequence). The V end lost 6 bases, the J end lost 1 base, and 12 bases lay between the germline ends. The CDR3 reads CASSSEGVNTGELFF. The CDR3 coding sequence is TGTGCCAGCAGCTCTGAGGGGGTGAACACCGGGGAGCTGTTTTTT.

The chain links TRBV5-1 to TRBJ2-5; perhaps TRBD2 as D (5 bases). This CDR3 region has 14 residues. Trimming cost V 1 base and J 5 bases, with 12 bases left between them. The germline CDR1 and CDR2 sequences are SGHRS and YFSETQ. Written as DNA, the CDR3 is TGCGCCAGCAGCTTGTTCCGGGGATTGGAGACCCAGTACTTC. Its protein product is CASSLFRGLETQYF.

The rearrangement links TRBV28 to TRBJ1-4; possible D gene TRBD1, 6 bases. V shed 5 bases and J shed 6 bases, with 16 bases lying between them. Germline assignment: CDR1 MDHEN and CDR2 SYDVKM. The CDR3 sequence is 15 residues long. The CDR3 region is CASSQPRGADEKLFF. DNA for the CDR3: TGTGCCAGCAGTCAACCTCGGGGGGCGGATGAAAAACTGTTTTTT.

V and J are TRBV5-1 and TRBJ2-3, with TRBD2 matching 10 bases. V trimming: 0 bases; J trimming: 6 bases; junction bases outside the gene matches: 4. Germline V gives CDR1 SGHRS, CDR2 YFSETQ. CDR3 length equals 15 residues. The CDR3 protein is CASSLGAGGEDTQYF. In DNA form, the CDR3 reads TGCGCCAGCAGCTTGGGAGCGGGAGGGGAGGATACGCAGTATTTT. Using reference TRBV5-1 and TRBJ2-3 for the parts outside the CDR3, the full variable domain is KAGVTQTPRYLIKTRGQQVTLSCSPISGHRSVSWYQQTPGQGLQFLFEYFSETQRNKGNFPGRFSGRQFSNSRSEMNVSTLELGDSALYLCASSLGAGGEDTQYFGPGTRLTVL.

This chain joins TRBV28 and TRBJ1-2; D perhaps matches TRBD1 (5 bases). Trimming shortened V by 4 bases and J by 5 bases, and 8 bases separated the two germline ends. The germline V gene encodes CDR1 MDHEN and CDR2 SYDVKM. This CDR3 has 12 residues. CDR3 in amino acids: CASSWSGYGYTF. The CDR3 coding sequence is TGTGCCAGCAGTTGGTCAGGGTATGGCTACACCTTC.

This chain joins TRBV9 and TRBJ1-4; D uncertain. The CDR3 sequence is 15 residues long. The V and J ends lost 0 bases and 0 bases respectively, with 6 bases between them. Per the germline V gene, CDR1 is SGDLS and CDR2 is YYNGEE. The CDR3 is CASSVGGATNEKLFF. Written as DNA, the CDR3 is TGTGCCAGCAGCGTAGGGGGAGCAACTAATGAAAAACTGTTTTTT. Based on the CDR3 plus reference TRBV9 and TRBJ1-4, the full variable domain is DSGVTQTPKHLITATGQRVTLRCSPRSGDLSVYWYQQSLDQGLQFLIQYYNGEERAKGNILERFSAQQFPDLHSELNLSSLELGDSALYFCASSVGGATNEKLFFGSGTQLSVL.

This chain links TRBV19 with TRBJ2-7; 14 nucleotides match TRBD2. The ends lost 4 bases at V and 5 bases at J; junction bases unmatched: 10. CDR3 size: 17 residues. CDR1 LNHDA and CDR2 SQIVND come from the germline V gene (reference sequence). CDR3 DNA sequence: TGTGCCAGTAGTAAAGGTGGGACTAGCGGGAGCCTGCACGAGCAGTACTTC. Its translation is CASSKGGTSGSLHEQYF.

The chain uses TRBV11-2 and TRBJ2-1; maybe TRBD1 (6 bases). Germline V lookup: CDR1 SGHAT, CDR2 FQNNGV. V lost 7 bases and J 4 bases, leaving 20 bases between the germline ends. The CDR3 has 16 residues. CDR3 amino acids: CASKPRAGTSYNEQFF. CDR3 DNA: TGTGCCAGCAAACCGCGGGCAGGGACATCTTACAATGAGCAGTTCTTC.

As DNA, the CDR3 is TGTGCCATCAAAGGGACAGGGGGCGGTAATTCACCCCTCCACTTT. It specifies CAIKGTGGGNSPLHF. The chain couples TRBV10-3 to TRBJ1-6, with 12 positions matching TRBD1. This CDR3 is 15 amino acids long. After removal of 7 bases from V and 6 bases from J, the junction contained 4 bases not matched to a gene. Germline CDR1 and CDR2: ENHRY and SYGVKD.

The CDR3 bases are TGCGCCAGCAGCCAAGGTAGGGGCGAAGAGACCCAGTACTTC. Encoded protein: CASSQGRGEETQYF. The chain is built from TRBV4-1 and TRBJ2-5; D is possibly TRBD1 (5 bases). CDR1 and CDR2 from the germline V gene are MGHRA and YSYEKL. The V and J ends lost 1 base and 3 bases respectively, with 9 bases between them. The CDR3 is 14 amino acids.